This TCR beta chain is from a study of spatial heterogeneity in lung cancer. TCRdb re-called the 5' RACE reads with MiXCR, one entry per CDR3 protein. The data hold about 94,000 distinct CDR3 sequences, with approximately 20% observed a single time. Time point reported: blood at routine non-recurrence follow-up after resection. Whole RNA came from tumor, nontumor lung or frozen PBMC and was sequenced without being sorted. The sequence was obtained from a male donor with early-stage non-small cell lung cancer. This specimen was PBMCs, taken at follow-up.

In DNA form, the CDR3 reads TGCAGTGCTAGAGTGTTGGGGGGTACACACTACAATGAGCAGTTCTTC. Protein product: CSARVLGGTHYNEQFF. The V call is TRBV20-1, the J call TRBJ2-1; a possible D gene is TRBD2 (6 bases). Per germline, CDR1 DFQATT and CDR2 SNEGSKA (reference sequence). The CDR3 consists of 16 residues. V lost 1 base and J lost 3, with 16 bases in between.